Below, 30 T cell receptor beta chains from the same sample are listed, as sequenced in a study of somatic mutations in cytotoxic T cells in rheumatoid arthritis. TCRdb's table, derived via immunoSEQ multiplex PCR, lists solely in-frame clones and lacks some. The sample holds under 11,000 clones, under 80% seen once. The sequencing input was CD8+ T cells sorted from blood. Every receptor here comes from a man between 50 and 59 years old in good health.

This chain uses TRBV7-2 with TRBJ2-1; weak D call: TRBD2 (5 bases). Germline CDR1 is SGHTA and CDR2 is FQGNSA. The CDR3 is 13 amino acids. Trimming pared 1 base from V and 9 bases from J, leaving 10 bases between. CDR3: CASSLVAGGEQFF. The CDR3 DNA reads as TGTGCCAGCAGCTTAGTGGCGGGCGGTGAGCAGTTCTTC.

The CDR3 coding sequence is TGTGCCAGCAGTTACAGCCTAGCGGCCTACAATGAGCAGTTCTTC. Amino acid sequence: CASSYSLAAYNEQFF. This chain links TRBV6-5 with TRBJ2-1, with TRBD2 matching over 7 bases. CDR1 is MNHEY, CDR2 SVGAGI, per germline. The CDR3 is 15 residues long. V was clipped by 2 bases and J by 2 bases; unmatched bases: 3.

The chain combines TRBV7-9 with TRBJ1-2; tentative D call: TRBD1 (5 bases). Germline-derived CDR1 and CDR2 are SEHNR and FQNEAQ (reference sequence). This CDR3 region has 16 residues. The V and J ends lost 0 bases and 4 bases respectively, with 15 bases between them. The CDR3 region has the DNA TGTGCCAGCAGCTTAGCGGAGAAGGGGCAAGGCTATGGCTACACCTTC. Its protein product is CASSLAEKGQGYGYTF.

This clone was seen a single time. This chain connects TRBV13 to TRBJ2-1, with D maybe TRBD1 (6 bases). With 0 bases removed from V and 15 bases from J, the gap between germline ends came to 12 bases. Germline CDR1 PRHDT, CDR2 FYEKMQ (reference sequence). The length of the CDR3 is 12 residues. In DNA, the CDR3 is TGTGCCAGCAGCTTAGGAGGGGGAGTTCCGTTCTTC. Amino acid sequence: CASSLGGGVPFF.

On this clone itself: One end of the junction is discordant with germline, which a read error may explain. The chain combines TRBV27 with TRBJ2-4; 15 bases fit TRBD2. The CDR3 is 13 residues long. Germline values: CDR1 MNHEY, CDR2 SMNVEV (reference sequence). CDR3 coding DNA: TGTGCCAGCACCGGGGGACTAGCGGGGGGTCTAGTCTTC. Its protein product is CASTGGLAGGLVF.

The chain joins TRBV7-2 to TRBJ1-3; 7 bases are a match to TRBD1. The CDR3 consists of 15 residues. Losses at the gene ends were 3 bases for V and 4 bases for J; bases not matched to a gene: 6. CDR1 SGHTA and CDR2 FQGNSA come from the germline V gene. The DNA for the CDR3 is TGTGCCAGCAGCTTCTACACAGGGGTAGGAAACACCATATATTTT. It specifies CASSFYTGVGNTIYF.

V usage is TRBV29-1 and J usage is TRBJ2-7; D gene ambiguous. CDR1 is SQVTM and CDR2 is ANQGSEA in the germline V gene. Trimming took off 5 bases at V and 2 bases at J, with 25 bases between the two ends. CDR3 length equals 17 residues. CDR3 sequence: CSVIPLVTGTSPYEQYF. CDR3 bases: TGCAGCGTTATCCCCTTAGTGACGGGTACGTCCCCCTACGAGCAGTACTTC.

The chain couples TRBV28 to TRBJ1-2; D is undetermined. Germline V gives CDR1 MDHEN, CDR2 SYDVKM. The V gene lost 8 bases and the J gene lost 7 bases, with 17 bases spanning the gap. CDR3 length equals 13 residues. The CDR3 reads CASGDGREGGYTF. The CDR3 coding sequence is TGTGCCAGCGGCGACGGACGGGAGGGTGGCTACACCTTC.

V usage is TRBV18 and J usage is TRBJ1-5; TRBD1 aligns across 9 bases. Trimming at V came to 0 bases and at J to 3 bases, leaving 12 bases not matched to a gene. The CDR3 extends over 19 amino acids. Germline CDR1 and CDR2: KGHSH and LQKENI. The CDR3, as DNA: TGTGCCAGCTCACCACCGCCCGGGACAGGGAGGAGAGACAATCAGCCCCAGCATTTT. Residues: CASSPPPGTGRRDNQPQHF. The variable domain in full, with the rest retrieved from reference TRBV18 and TRBJ1-5, is NAGVMQNPRHLVRRRGQEARLRCSPMKGHSHVYWYRQLPEEGLKFMVYLQKENIIDESGMPKERFSAEFPKEGPSILRIQQVVRGDSAAYFCASSPPPGTGRRDNQPQHFGDGTRLSIL.

The gene calls are TRBV6-6 and TRBJ1-4; tentatively, D is TRBD1 (6 bases). Germline CDR1 is MNHNY and CDR2 is SVGAGI (reference sequence). Deletions cut 0 bases from V and 8 bases from J, with 16 bases between. CDR3 length: 16 residues. CDR3 DNA sequence: TGTGCCAGCAGTTACTCCCGGGACATCCTACGAGAAAAACTGTTTTTT. Translating it yields CASSYSRDILREKLFF.

This rearrangement joins TRBV5-4 to TRBJ2-4; D is tentatively TRBD1 or TRBD2 (8 bases each). TRBJ2-7 explains the end of the DNA better; the J call may be wrong. The CDR3 is made up of 17 amino acids. CDR1 is SGHNT and CDR2 is YYREEE in the germline V gene (reference sequence). CDR3 residues: CASSRRQGIGTSYEQYF. The CDR3 nucleotides are TGTGCCAGCAGCCGTCGACAGGGGATAGGGACTAGCTACGAGCAGTACTTC.

The DNA for the CDR3 is TGTGCCAGCAGTCTAGGTGATGAGCAGTTCTTC. As protein: CASSLGDEQFF. This chain uses TRBV27 with TRBJ2-1; D gene unclear. The V end lost 5 bases, the J end lost 8 bases, and 7 bases lay between the germline ends. CDR1 is MNHEY, CDR2 SMNVEV, per germline (reference sequence). The CDR3 consists of 11 residues.

The table lists this clone with a count of one. The rearrangement uses TRBV7-8 and TRBJ2-5, with 9 bases aligning to TRBD1. After removal of 6 bases from V and 3 bases from J, the junction contained 11 bases not matched to a gene. There are 16 residues in the CDR3. The germline gives CDR1 SGHVS, CDR2 FQNEAQ. CDR3 DNA: TGTGCCAGCAGTATCACAGGGGGCAGGCGGGAAGAGACCCAGTACTTC. This sequence encodes CASSITGGRREETQYF.

The rearrangement uses TRBV9 and TRBJ2-1; TRBD2 might be the D (6 bases). The germline CDR1 and CDR2 sequences are SGDLS and YYNGEE. V gave up 0 bases and J gave up 2 bases, with 9 bases separating them. This CDR3 spans 15 amino acids. The CDR3 DNA reads TGTGCCAGCAGCGTAGATGGAGGGCCCTACAATGAGCAGTTCTTC. Amino acid sequence: CASSVDGGPYNEQFF.

The J gene is TRBJ1-3, the V gene TRBV9; 10 bases align to TRBD1. Germline CDR1 and CDR2: SGDLS and YYNGEE. The trim removed 0 bases at V and 8 bases at J, leaving 8 bases unmatched. The CDR3 is 16 amino acids. DNA for the CDR3: TGTGCCAGCAGCGTAGCTCGGACAGGGGGTTACGACACCATATATTTT. Encoded protein: CASSVARTGGYDTIYF.

The chain recombines TRBV13 with TRBJ2-5; TRBD2 aligns across 7 bases. The CDR3 sequence is 17 residues long. The V segment lost 2 bases and the J segment 5 bases; nucleotides outside the gene matches: 14. Per the germline V gene, CDR1 is PRHDT and CDR2 is FYEKMQ (reference sequence). CDR3 in DNA: TGTGCCAGCAGCTTAAATAGCGGGTCGGGAAGGCGGGAGACCCAGTACTTC. Its translation is CASSLNSGSGRRETQYF. The full variable domain, with the rest looked up from reference TRBV13 and TRBJ2-5, is AAGVIQSPRHLIKEKRETATLKCYPIPRHDTVYWYQQGPGQDPQFLISFYEKMQSDKGSIPDRFSAQQFSDYHSELNMSSLELGDSALYFCASSLNSGSGRRETQYFGPGTRLLVL.

The genes are TRBV9 and TRBJ2-5; D is possibly TRBD1 (5 bases). The germline gives CDR1 SGDLS, CDR2 YYNGEE. Trimming stripped 4 bases from V and 5 bases from J, with 15 bases between. The CDR3 covers 14 residues. The CDR3: CASSTPGKGETQYF. The DNA of the CDR3 is TGTGCCAGCAGCACCCCAGGGAAGGGCGAGACCCAGTACTTC.

This clone occurred once. V and J are TRBV27 and TRBJ1-2; D is uncertain. This CDR3 has 12 amino acids. Trimming stripped 3 bases from V and 6 bases from J, with 8 bases between. Germline CDR1 MNHEY, CDR2 SMNVEV (reference sequence). The CDR3 DNA reads TGTGCCAGCAGTTTTGGAGGAGATGGCTACACCTTC. Translating it yields CASSFGGDGYTF.

This clone came up a few times. This chain connects TRBV4-3 to TRBJ1-1; no definite D call. CDR1 LGHNA and CDR2 YSLEER come from the germline V gene. The CDR3 sequence is 14 residues long. Trimming removed 3 bases from V and 1 base from J, with 9 bases in between. The CDR3 loop reads CASSQHRGNTEAFF. The CDR3 DNA follows: TGCGCCAGCAGCCAGCATCGGGGGAACACTGAAGCTTTCTTT.

As regards this clone: One junction end does not reproduce the germline sequence, and a read error may be involved. The chain couples TRBV6-5 to TRBJ2-3; 9 bases agree with TRBD2. This CDR3 contains 15 residues. Germline CDR1 MNHEY, CDR2 SVGAGI. CDR3 region: CASSAWGTSRDTQYF. DNA for the CDR3: TGTGCCAGCAGTGCCTGGGGGACTAGCAGAGATACGCAGTATTTT.

This CDR3 reads CASTKRELTGANVLTF. The CDR3 nucleotides are TGTGCCAGTACGAAGCGGGAGCTTACTGGGGCCAACGTCCTGACTTTC. This sequence joins TRBV19 and TRBJ2-6, with TRBD2 matching over 8 bases. The CDR3 extends over 16 amino acids. Looked up from germline, CDR1 is LNHDA and CDR2 is SQIVND (reference sequence). V lost 7 bases, J lost 2 bases, and 7 bases stayed unmatched.

The CDR3 coding sequence is TGTGCCAGCAGTAACCTCCGGGACAGCATATACAATGAGCAGTTCTTC. Its protein is CASSNLRDSIYNEQFF. The chain recombines TRBV27 with TRBJ2-1; 7 nucleotides agree with TRBD1. J lost 4 bases, V lost 5 bases, and 11 bases had no gene match. Germline CDR1 is MNHEY and CDR2 is SMNVEV (reference sequence). The CDR3 sequence is 16 residues long.

CDR3 nucleotide sequence: TGCAGCGTTGATAGGGGTTCCCGGGACAGGGGGTCTGATGGCTACACCTTC. Its protein is CSVDRGSRDRGSDGYTF. The chain has TRBV29-1 and TRBJ1-2; TRBD1 aligns across 11 bases. CDR3 length: 17 residues. With V trimmed by 3 bases and J by 6 bases, 15 bases remained unmatched. Germline values: CDR1 SQVTM, CDR2 ANQGSEA.

V usage is TRBV27 and J usage is TRBJ1-2, with 7 bases lining up with TRBD1. Germline-derived CDR1 and CDR2 are MNHEY and SMNVEV (reference sequence). The CDR3 sequence is 16 residues long. The trim removed 7 bases at V and 1 base at J, leaving 12 bases unmatched. CDR3 sequence: CASTPSQGEVNYGYTF. CDR3 sequence (DNA): TGTGCCAGCACCCCCAGTCAGGGGGAGGTTAACTATGGCTACACCTTC.

This clone was recorded once. J is TRBJ2-7 and V is TRBV27; 8 nucleotides line up with TRBD1. This CDR3 is built from 16 residues. Looked up from germline, CDR1 is MNHEY and CDR2 is SMNVEV (reference sequence). Trimming took 5 bases from V and 0 from J; bases not matched to a gene: 9. The chain's CDR3 is CASSPDRGYFSYEQYF. DNA for the CDR3: TGTGCCAGCAGTCCCGACAGGGGATACTTCTCCTACGAGCAGTACTTC.

This clone has a handful of counts. The chain recombines TRBV2 with TRBJ1-2; D may be TRBD1 (5 bases). Germline loops: CDR1 SNHLY, CDR2 FYNNEI. The CDR3 length is 17 residues. The V and J ends lost 7 bases and 7 bases respectively, with 28 bases between them. This CDR3 is CASNQPDSAGGVGGYTF. The DNA for the CDR3 is TGTGCCAGCAACCAGCCCGACAGCGCCGGAGGGGTTGGTGGCTACACCTTC.

By proportion, this clone is medium-sized. A read error may produce the germline difference seen at one junction end. The chain uses TRBV7-7 and TRBJ2-2; 8 bases agree with TRBD2. The germline CDR1 and CDR2 sequences are SSHAT and FNYEAQ (reference sequence). This CDR3 has 16 amino acids. The CDR3 is CASSLGAGVPTGELFF. The CDR3, as DNA: TGTGCTAGCAGCTTAGGAGCGGGAGTGCCCACCGGGGAGCTGTTTTTT.

In its sample, this clone was seen once. The genes are TRBV5-4 and TRBJ1-3, with D perhaps matching TRBD1 (5 bases). The germline CDR1 and CDR2 sequences are SGHNT and YYREEE (reference sequence). Between the trimmed V and J ends, which lost 1 base and 0 bases, there was a span of 14 bases. The CDR3 length is 17 residues. The CDR3 loop is CASSLSLAGLSGNTIYF. CDR3 bases: TGTGCCAGCAGCTTGTCGCTGGCGGGACTCTCTGGAAACACCATATATTTT.

The chain combines TRBV10-3 with TRBJ1-2; perhaps TRBD1 as D (5 bases). This CDR3 is built from 13 residues. Trimming stripped 7 bases from V and 2 bases from J, with 11 bases between. Looked up from germline, CDR1 is ENHRY and CDR2 is SYGVKD. The DNA of the CDR3 is TGTGCCATCAAACCGGGGGGAAACTATGGCTACACCTTC. Protein product: CAIKPGGNYGYTF.

This clone was recorded once. This chain joins TRBV5-1 and TRBJ2-5; the D gene is possibly TRBD2 (5 bases). V lost 0 bases and J 5 bases, leaving 20 bases between the germline ends. This CDR3 region has 17 residues. Germline V gene data show CDR1 as SGHRS and CDR2 as YFSETQ. Written as DNA, the CDR3 is TGCGCCAGCAGCTTGGAGAGGCTAGAAACTAGGCGGGAGACCCAGTACTTC. This gives the protein CASSLERLETRRETQYF.